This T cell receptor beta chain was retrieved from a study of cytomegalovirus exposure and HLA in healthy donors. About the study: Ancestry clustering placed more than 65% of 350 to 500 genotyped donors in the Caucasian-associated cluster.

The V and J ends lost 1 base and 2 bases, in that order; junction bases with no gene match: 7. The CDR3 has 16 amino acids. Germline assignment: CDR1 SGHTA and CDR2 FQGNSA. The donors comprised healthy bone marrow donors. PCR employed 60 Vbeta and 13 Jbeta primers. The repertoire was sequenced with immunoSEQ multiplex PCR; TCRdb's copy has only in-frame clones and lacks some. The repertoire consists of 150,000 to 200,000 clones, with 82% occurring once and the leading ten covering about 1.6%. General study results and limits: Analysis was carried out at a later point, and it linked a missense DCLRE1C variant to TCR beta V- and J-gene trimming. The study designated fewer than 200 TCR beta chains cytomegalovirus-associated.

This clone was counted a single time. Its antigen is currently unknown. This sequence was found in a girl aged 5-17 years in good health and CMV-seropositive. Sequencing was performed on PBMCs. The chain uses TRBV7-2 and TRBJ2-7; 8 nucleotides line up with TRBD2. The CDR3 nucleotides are TGTGCCAGCAGCTTAGAGAGTTTAGCGGGGACCTACGAGCAGTACTTC. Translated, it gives CASSLESLAGTYEQYF. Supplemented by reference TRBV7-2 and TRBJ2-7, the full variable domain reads GAGVSQSPSNKVTEKGKDVELRCDPISGHTALYWYRQSLGQGLEFLIYFQGNSAPDKSGLPSDRFSAERTGGSVSTLTIQRTQQEDSAVYLCASSLESLAGTYEQYFGPGTRLTVT.